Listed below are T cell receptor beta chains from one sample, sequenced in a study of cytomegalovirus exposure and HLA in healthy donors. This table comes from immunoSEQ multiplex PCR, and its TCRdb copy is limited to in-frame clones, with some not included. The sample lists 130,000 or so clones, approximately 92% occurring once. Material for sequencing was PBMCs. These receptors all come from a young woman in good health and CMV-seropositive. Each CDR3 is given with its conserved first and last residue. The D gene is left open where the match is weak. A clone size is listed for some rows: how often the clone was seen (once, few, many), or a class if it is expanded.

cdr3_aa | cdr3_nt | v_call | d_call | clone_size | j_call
CASSYSGGSYEQYF | TGTGCCAGCAGCTACAGCGGGGGGTCCTACGAGCAGTACTTC | TRBV7-2 | TRBD2 | . | TRBJ2-7
CASSYGGRGEKLFF | TGTGCCAGCAGTTACGGGGGGAGGGGGGAAAAACTGTTTTTT | TRBV6-5 | . | . | TRBJ1-4
CASSRGSGEQYF | TGTGCCAGTAGCCGGGGCAGCGGGGAGCAGTACTTC | TRBV19 | . | . | TRBJ2-7
CASSLSGGGYEQYF | TGTGCCAGCAGCTTATCAGGGGGCGGCTACGAGCAGTACTTC | TRBV7-3 | TRBD1 | once | TRBJ2-7
CAIRTQNAVGILGQMEANTEAFF | TGTGCCATCAGGACCCAAAACGCCGTCGGGATTTTAGGACAGATGGAGGCGAACACTGAAGCTTTCTTT | TRBV10-3 | . | once | TRBJ1-1
CAWSPRSYEQYF | TGTGCCTGGAGTCCCCGGTCCTACGAGCAGTACTTC | TRBV30 | . | . | TRBJ2-7
CASSLAEGQGLRNTIYF | TGTGCCAGCAGCTTAGCGGAGGGACAGGGTCTACGAAACACCATATATTTT | TRBV7-8 | TRBD1 | . | TRBJ1-3
CASSLAGQGEVSPLHF | TGCGCCAGCAGCTTGGCAGGACAGGGAGAAGTCTCACCCCTCCACTTT | TRBV5-1 | TRBD1 | medium-sized | TRBJ1-6
CASSLEGQTQGGRTDTQYF | TGCGCCAGCAGTTTGGAGGGCCAGACGCAGGGAGGCCGCACAGATACGCAGTATTTT | TRBV5-1 | . | . | TRBJ2-3
CASRIQGTNEKLFF | TGCGCCAGCAGAATACAGGGGACTAATGAAAAACTGTTTTTT | TRBV5-1 | TRBD1 | . | TRBJ1-4
CASSSPMDSNLGKLFF | TGTGCCAGCAGTTCCCCAATGGACAGTAACCTGGGGAAACTGTTTTTT | TRBV28 | . | once | TRBJ1-4
CASLVSEKLFF | TGTGCCAGCCTCGTGTCTGAAAAACTGTTTTTT | TRBV2 | . | . | TRBJ1-4
CAWSLPGGFDNEKLFF | TGTGCCTGGAGCCTCCCCGGGGGGTTTGATAATGAAAAACTGTTTTTT | TRBV30 | . | . | TRBJ1-4
CASSASHTGELFF | TGTGCCAGCAGCGCGTCCCACACCGGGGAGCTGTTTTTT | TRBV7-2 | . | . | TRBJ2-2
CASSFSSYNEQFF | TGTGCCAGCAGCTTTAGTTCCTACAATGAGCAGTTCTTC | TRBV7-3 | . | . | TRBJ2-1
CASSELAGGQETQYF | TGTGCCAGCAGTGAGCTAGCGGGGGGGCAAGAGACCCAGTACTTC | TRBV6-1 | TRBD2 | . | TRBJ2-5
CASSRSGLGTGELFF | TGTGCCAGCAGCCGTTCGGGGTTGGGCACCGGGGAGCTGTTTTTT | TRBV7-2 | . | . | TRBJ2-2
CASSDRGLGETQYF | TGCGCCAGCAGTGACAGGGGTTTAGGAGAGACCCAGTACTTC | TRBV10-1 | . | . | TRBJ2-5
CASSQDNRAYGYTF | TGTGCCAGCAGCCAAGATAACAGGGCCTATGGCTACACCTTC | TRBV14 | . | . | TRBJ1-2
CATSRDLTGDGAFF | TGTGCCACCAGCAGAGATCTGACAGGGGATGGAGCTTTCTTT | TRBV15 | TRBD1 | . | TRBJ1-1
CASTTRLSSYEQYF | TGTGCCAGCACCACCCGTCTAAGCTCCTACGAGCAGTACTTC | TRBV7-4 | . | . | TRBJ2-7
CASSLGLNTEAFF | TGCGCCAGCAGCTTGGGGCTGAACACTGAAGCTTTCTTT | TRBV5-1 | . | few | TRBJ1-1
CASSLPNSGANIYEQYF | TGTGCCAGCAGTTTACCTAATTCAGGGGCCAACATCTACGAGCAGTACTTC | TRBV28 | . | . | TRBJ2-7
CASRKTSTGYYTEAFF | TGTGCCAGCAGAAAGACCTCGACAGGGTACTACACTGAAGCTTTCTTT | TRBV27 | TRBD1 | . | TRBJ1-1
CASSPGLAGGRDTQYF | TGTGCTAGCAGCCCTGGACTAGCGGGGGGCAGAGATACGCAGTATTTT | TRBV7-7 | TRBD2 | . | TRBJ2-3
CASSIGLSGNTIYF | TGTGCCAGCAGCATAGGGCTCTCTGGAAACACCATATATTTT | TRBV7-2 | . | . | TRBJ1-3
CASSPTGLHSYEQYF | TGTGCCAGCAGTCCCACGGGACTCCACTCCTACGAGCAGTACTTC | TRBV27 | . | . | TRBJ2-7
CASSLAAGETQYF | TGTGCCAGCAGCTTGGCAGCGGGGGAGACCCAGTACTTC | TRBV5-4 | TRBD2 | . | TRBJ2-5
CASGISGSYEQYF | TGTGCCAGCGGGATCTCAGGGTCCTACGAGCAGTACTTC | TRBV6-5 | . | . | TRBJ2-7
CASSLDGTGGFYGYTF | TGTGCCAGCAGCTTAGATGGGACAGGGGGCTTCTATGGCTACACCTTC | TRBV7-9 | TRBD1 | . | TRBJ1-2
CANGFGSDTF | TGTGCCAATGGGTTCGGGTCTGATACCTTC | TRBV19 | . | . | TRBJ1-2
CASTESDTEAFF | TGTGCCAGCACCGAGTCGGACACTGAAGCTTTCTTT | TRBV2 | . | . | TRBJ1-1
CSVTSGWSEQYF | TGCAGCGTGACTTCAGGGTGGAGCGAGCAGTACTTC | TRBV29-1 | . | . | TRBJ2-7
CASSFGLAPNEQFF | TGTGCCAGCAGCTTTGGGCTAGCCCCCAATGAGCAGTTCTTC | TRBV5-4 | . | . | TRBJ2-1
CASGQEVSNQPQHF | TGTGCCAGCGGACAGGAGGTTAGCAATCAGCCCCAGCATTTT | TRBV2 | TRBD1 | . | TRBJ1-5
CATSRDRQYNEQFF | TGTGCCACCAGCAGAGACCGACAGTACAATGAGCAGTTCTTC | TRBV15 | . | . | TRBJ2-1